This is a list of T cell receptor beta chains from one sample in a study of yellow fever vaccine responses in identical twins. MiXCR, applied by TCRdb to the RT-PCR reads, yields one record per CDR3 protein. The profile shows 3,500 to 5,000 distinct CDR3 sequences, over 75% of them singletons. This sample comprised T cells from blood (PBMCs), unsorted or a sorted subset (not recorded which), obtained before or after yellow fever vaccination (not recorded which). The receptor set was obtained from a woman under 30 who received the yellow fever vaccine. Both conserved end residues are part of each CDR3. The D gene is left open where the match is weak. For some rows the clone size is stated as once, few or many, or as a class when expanded; others skip it.

d_call	v_call	j_call	clone_size	cdr3_nt	cdr3_aa
TRBD1	TRBV11-3	TRBJ2-3	.	TGTGCCAGCAGCCCCCGGACAGGGGGCACAGATACGCAGTATTTT	CASSPRTGGTDTQYF
TRBD2	TRBV11-1	TRBJ2-1	.	TGTGCCAGCAGGAGACTAGCGGGAGCAATGAATGAGCAGTTCTTC	CASRRLAGAMNEQFF
TRBD2	TRBV23-1	TRBJ2-6	.	TGCGCCAGCAGTCAACCAGAGGGCGGGGGGCATAGCTCTGGGGCCAACGTCCTGACTTTC	CASSQPEGGGHSSGANVLTF
.	TRBV5-4	TRBJ2-5	.	TGTGCCAGCAGCTTGGTCGGACGGCAAGAGACCCAGTACTTC	CASSLVGRQETQYF
.	TRBV10-1	TRBJ1-2	.	TGCGCCAGCAGTGAGAAGCAGGAGTATGGCTACACCTTC	CASSEKQEYGYTF
.	TRBV11-2	TRBJ2-3	.	TGTGCCAGCAGCTTAGTGACAGATACGCAGTATTTT	CASSLVTDTQYF
.	TRBV6-1	TRBJ1-6	.	TGTGCCAGCAACCCCACCAGTAGCTCCTATAATTCACCCCTCCACTTT	CASNPTSSSYNSPLHF
TRBD2	TRBV11-2	TRBJ2-3	.	TGTGCCAGCAGCACCTGGAGGGCGCGGGGGGGGCCCCGCACAGATACGCAGTATTTT	CASSTWRARGGPRTDTQYF
.	TRBV5-1	TRBJ2-5	few	TGCGCCAGCAGGTTGAAAGGCCTGGTGGAGACCCAGTACTTC	CASRLKGLVETQYF
.	TRBV29-1	TRBJ2-1	once	TGCATCCCCCCTGGGCAGGCTTCCTACAATGAGCAGTTCTTC	CIPPGQASYNEQFF
TRBD1	TRBV29-1	TRBJ2-7	.	TGCAGCGTGAGGGACAGGGACTACGAGCAGTACTTC	CSVRDRDYEQYF
TRBD1	TRBV4-3	TRBJ2-1	.	TGCGCCAGCAGCCAAGGGCCGACAGGGGTCGATGAGCAGTTCTTC	CASSQGPTGVDEQFF
.	TRBV19	TRBJ2-3	.	TGTGCCAGTAGTAGTTCGGGGGCGCGGATGACAGATACGCAGTATTTT	CASSSSGARMTDTQYF
TRBD1	TRBV29-1	TRBJ2-7	few	TGCAGCGTTCCGGGACAGGCGGCATGGGAGCAGTACTTC	CSVPGQAAWEQYF
.	TRBV11-1	TRBJ1-3	.	TGTGCCAGCAGCTTTTCCAGGGACTCCGGAAACACCATATATTTT	CASSFSRDSGNTIYF
.	TRBV12-3/TRBV12-4	TRBJ2-7	once	TGTGCCAGCAGTCGACAGGACTTAGGCGAGCAGTACTTC	CASSRQDLGEQYF
.	TRBV20-1	TRBJ1-1	.	TGCAGTGCTAGAGTGGCCATTTCATCAGCTAACACTGAAGCTTTCTTT	CSARVAISSANTEAFF
.	TRBV11-3	TRBJ2-7	.	TGTGCCAGCAGCTTAGATCGGCTAGCGCCCTCCTACGAGCAGTACTTC	CASSLDRLAPSYEQYF
TRBD1	TRBV6-2/TRBV6-3	TRBJ2-1	.	TGTGCCAGCAGTCCCCCGGGACAGGGGTCCGATGAGCAGTTCTTC	CASSPPGQGSDEQFF
.	TRBV20-1	TRBJ2-1	.	TGCAGTGCTAGAGATCTAGGGGGGCCCATTGAGCAGTTCTTC	CSARDLGGPIEQFF
.	TRBV28	TRBJ2-7	.	TGTGCCAGCAGTTTATCAATGGGGTACGAGCAGTACTTC	CASSLSMGYEQYF
.	TRBV21-1	TRBJ2-1	.	TGTGCCAGCACCCCGGACGAAGACAATGAGCAGTTCTTC	CASTPDEDNEQFF
.	TRBV12-3/TRBV12-4	TRBJ2-1	.	TGTGCCAGCAGTTTAGGGTGGGGCAATGAGCAGTTCTTC	CASSLGWGNEQFF
.	TRBV11-3	TRBJ2-7	.	TGTGCCAGCAGCTTAGGGGCTTTCAACGAGCAGTACTTC	CASSLGAFNEQYF
.	TRBV12-3/TRBV12-4	TRBJ2-7	.	TGTGCCAGCAGTTTAGGCTGGCGGGACCCGTACTTC	CASSLGWRDPYF
.	TRBV11-2	TRBJ2-7	.	TGTGCCAGCAGCGCTCCCTCGCGCGAGCAGTACTTC	CASSAPSREQYF
TRBD2	TRBV29-1	TRBJ2-2	.	TGCAGCGCCGAAGGGCTAGCGGGGATCAACACCGGGGAGCTGTTTTTT	CSAEGLAGINTGELFF
.	TRBV5-1	TRBJ2-2	.	TGCGCCAGCAGCTTGGACGGGAGTAACACCGGGGAGCTGTTTTTT	CASSLDGSNTGELFF
.	TRBV4-1	TRBJ2-5	.	TGCGCCAGCAGCCAATCGCCAGGGAAGGGGGAGACCCAGTACTTC	CASSQSPGKGETQYF
.	TRBV3-1	TRBJ2-7	.	TGTGCCAGCAGCCGCTTAGGACATGAGCCCTACGAGCAGTACTTC	CASSRLGHEPYEQYF
.	TRBV15	TRBJ2-1	.	TGTGCCACCAGCAGAGAAGGACTCCAGACGGATGAGCAGTTCTTC	CATSREGLQTDEQFF
.	TRBV11-3	TRBJ2-5	.	TGTGCCAGCAGCTTTTCCAGGGCAGAGACCCAGTACTTC	CASSFSRAETQYF
.	TRBV11-1	TRBJ2-1	.	TGTGCCAGCAGCCCCAGGGGATCCGCGGGAGCAGGAAACAATGAGCAGTTCTTC	CASSPRGSAGAGNNEQFF
.	TRBV28	TRBJ2-7	.	TGTGCCAGCAGTTTGGGCAGAGGCTACGAGCAGTACTTC	CASSLGRGYEQYF
.	TRBV3-1	TRBJ2-7	.	TGTGCCAGCAGCCAAGGCAGCAGCTCCTACGAGCAGTACTTC	CASSQGSSSYEQYF
.	TRBV6-2/TRBV6-3	TRBJ2-7	.	TGTGCCAGCAGTTACTCGTCGGTCAACGAGCAGTACTTC	CASSYSSVNEQYF
.	TRBV25-1	TRBJ2-3	.	TGTGCCAGCAGTGAGAACACAGATACGCAGTATTTT	CASSENTDTQYF
.	TRBV6-4	TRBJ1-2	.	TGTGCCAGCAGTGACACAGCTAACTATGGCTACACCTTC	CASSDTANYGYTF
.	TRBV12-3/TRBV12-4	TRBJ2-5	.	TGTGCCAGCAAGGAGAATCAAGAGACCCAGTACTTC	CASKENQETQYF
.	TRBV4-2	TRBJ2-7	.	TGTGCCAGCAGCCAAAGATCCGGCGAGCAGTACTTC	CASSQRSGEQYF
TRBD2	TRBV6-2/TRBV6-3	TRBJ2-2	once	TGTGCCAGCAGTTACTCGGCGGGGGGGAACACCGGGGAGCTGTTTTTT	CASSYSAGGNTGELFF
.	TRBV5-1	TRBJ2-2	.	TGCGCCAGCAGCTGGGGTGACAGAGCGAACACCGGGGAGCTGTTTTTT	CASSWGDRANTGELFF
TRBD2	TRBV29-1	TRBJ2-7	.	TGCAGCGTTCCTAGCGGGAGGGCTTACGAGCAGTACTTC	CSVPSGRAYEQYF
.	TRBV29-1	TRBJ2-1	.	TGCAGCGTTGAAGGGGCCGGGAAATCAAATGAGCAGTTCTTC	CSVEGAGKSNEQFF
TRBD1	TRBV2	TRBJ2-5	.	TGTGCCAGCAGGGATAGTTGGACCGGGACAGGGTCCGAGACCCAGTACTTC	CASRDSWTGTGSETQYF
.	TRBV5-1	TRBJ2-7	once	TGCGCCAGCAGCTTGGCTGAGGGACAAGTGCACGAGCAGTACTTC	CASSLAEGQVHEQYF
.	TRBV23-1	TRBJ2-3	.	TGCGCCAGCAGTCAATCACAGGAGTACACAGATACGCAGTATTTT	CASSQSQEYTDTQYF
.	TRBV4-1	TRBJ1-1	few	TGCGCCAGCAGCCAACCGGGACAACTCATGAACACTGAAGCTTTCTTT	CASSQPGQLMNTEAFF
.	TRBV7-2	TRBJ2-5	.	TGTGCCAGCAGCTTAGCGTCGTTCCGGGAGACCCAGTACTTC	CASSLASFRETQYF
.	TRBV14	TRBJ2-1	.	TGTGCCAGCAGCCAAGTAAGAGGGAATGAGCAGTTCTTC	CASSQVRGNEQFF
.	TRBV2	TRBJ1-2	.	TGTGCCAGCAGTGAATTGGGAGGGGAGGATGGCTACACCTTC	CASSELGGEDGYTF
.	TRBV7-4	TRBJ2-6	once	TGTGCCAGCGGGCTTGGGTGCACTGGGGCCAACGTCCTGACTTTC	CASGLGCTGANVLTF